The rows below give T cell receptor beta chains drawn from one sample of a study of shared clonotypes between healthy human individuals. The data were produced by immunoSEQ multiplex PCR, yet TCRdb's version contains in-frame clones alone and is incomplete. The sample yields hundreds of thousands of clones, roughly 70% seen once. The sequencing input was memory CD4+ T cells sorted from blood. These receptors were taken from a woman in her twenties or thirties in good health. CDR3s include the opening cysteine and the closing phenylalanine or tryptophan. A D gene is named only where the DNA matches it firmly. Where a row states a size, it is once, few, many or the class of an expanded clone; other rows omit it.

size	V	J	D	DNA	CDR3
few	TRBV28	TRBJ1-4	NA	TGTGCCAGCGGACGCGGTGATGAAAAACTGTTTTTT	CASGRGDEKLFF
NA	TRBV5-5	TRBJ2-3	NA	TGTGCCAGCAGCTTACTGCTGCCGGGCTCAGATACGCAGTATTTT	CASSLLLPGSDTQYF
once	TRBV6-5	TRBJ2-7	TRBD1	TGTGCCAGCAGTTATCGGGACAGACCCCCCTACGAGCAGTACTTC	CASSYRDRPPYEQYF
NA	TRBV11-2	TRBJ1-1	NA	TGTGCCAGCAGCCCCCAGATGAACACTGAAGCTTTCTTT	CASSPQMNTEAFF
NA	TRBV23-1	TRBJ2-7	NA	TGCGCCAGCAGCCTAAAGTACGAGCAGTACTTC	CASSLKYEQYF
NA	TRBV6-1	TRBJ1-5	NA	TGTGCCAGCAGTGAAGCCTCGTGGGGAGTAGGTCAGCCCCAGCATTTT	CASSEASWGVGQPQHF
NA	TRBV5-1	TRBJ1-1	TRBD1	TGCGCCAGCAGCATAGGACAGGGAGCCACTGAAGCTTTCTTT	CASSIGQGATEAFF
NA	TRBV7-9	TRBJ2-3	NA	TGTGCCAGCAGCCCTAACCCTGGTCCCACAGATACGCAGTATTTT	CASSPNPGPTDTQYF
NA	TRBV29-1	TRBJ1-5	NA	TGCAGCGTTGGTCTGGGAGGTAGCAATCAGCCCCAGCATTTT	CSVGLGGSNQPQHF
NA	TRBV6-1	TRBJ1-2	TRBD1	TGTGCCAGCAGGGTCACGGGACAGGGGATTGGCTACACCTTC	CASRVTGQGIGYTF
NA	TRBV4-1	TRBJ1-4	NA	TGCGCCAGCAGCACTAGCTTTAACGGGGCAAATGAAAAACTGTTTTTT	CASSTSFNGANEKLFF
NA	TRBV6-5	TRBJ2-2	TRBD2	TGTGCCAGCAGTCCCGGACTAGCGACCGGGGAGCTGTTTTTT	CASSPGLATGELFF
few	TRBV19	TRBJ1-1	TRBD1	TGTGCCAGCATAACTCAGGGGGCGCACACTGAAGCTTTCTTT	CASITQGAHTEAFF
NA	TRBV6-6	TRBJ2-7	NA	TGTGCCAGCAGTAGCCGGGACCTCTACGAGCAGTACTTC	CASSSRDLYEQYF
NA	TRBV4-2	TRBJ2-4	NA	TGTGCCAGCAGCCAAGACAGGGGTAGCGTGCCCAAAAACATTCAGTACTTC	CASSQDRGSVPKNIQYF
few	TRBV7-2	TRBJ2-7	TRBD2	TGTGCCAGCAGCTTACCTGGGAGGGCCGCCGAGCAGTACTTC	CASSLPGRAAEQYF
NA	TRBV11-1	TRBJ2-1	TRBD2	TGTGCCAGCAGCTTAATGCGGGGGAATGAGCAGTTCTTC	CASSLMRGNEQFF
NA	TRBV7-9	TRBJ2-1	TRBD2	TGTGCCAGCGTTAGCGGGTCAACAGTATTTGAGCAGTTCTTC	CASVSGSTVFEQFF
NA	TRBV5-1	TRBJ1-6	NA	TGCGCCAGCAGCTTGGCCGGGGTGCAGAATAATTCACCCCTCCACTTT	CASSLAGVQNNSPLHF
many	TRBV2	TRBJ2-2	NA	TGTGCCACCTCTAGCGAGCCCACCGGGGAGCTGTTTTTT	CATSSEPTGELFF
NA	TRBV5-1	TRBJ2-1	NA	TGCGCCAGCAGCTTGGGCCAGGGACACAATGAGCAGTTCTTC	CASSLGQGHNEQFF
NA	TRBV4-1	TRBJ2-1	NA	TGCGCCAGCAGCCAAGATAGATCGGGTGTCCTTAGGGAGCAGTTCTTC	CASSQDRSGVLREQFF
NA	TRBV7-9	TRBJ2-2	NA	TGTGCCAGCAGCGCGGGACCGATCACCGGGGAGCTGTTTTTT	CASSAGPITGELFF
NA	TRBV10-3	TRBJ2-1	TRBD1	TGTGCCATCAGCCGACAGGGATCGAACAATGAGCAGTTCTTC	CAISRQGSNNEQFF
NA	TRBV27	TRBJ1-5	NA	TGTGCCAGCAGACCGATGGACCGCGGTCAGCCCCAGCATTTT	CASRPMDRGQPQHF
NA	TRBV6-5	TRBJ1-5	NA	TGTGCCAGCAGTTACTCGATACGTAGCAATCAGCCCCAGCATTTT	CASSYSIRSNQPQHF
NA	TRBV28	TRBJ2-7	TRBD1	TGTGCCAGCACCCCCGCTTTGGTTCGACAGGGCCCCTACTACGAGCAGTACTTC	CASTPALVRQGPYYEQYF
once	TRBV10-3	TRBJ2-1	TRBD2	TGTGCCATCCGAAAATCTAGCGGGAGTGTCCTTGAGCAGTTCTTC	CAIRKSSGSVLEQFF
NA	TRBV6-5	TRBJ2-1	TRBD2	TGTGCCAGCAGCTCAGCGGGAGAGTTAAGGGAGCAGTTCTTC	CASSSAGELREQFF
NA	TRBV6-1	TRBJ1-5	NA	TGTGCCAGCAGTGAAATGGGAGGGGTGAGTGGCAATCAGCCCCAGCATTTT	CASSEMGGVSGNQPQHF
NA	TRBV28	TRBJ1-1	NA	TGTGCCAGCAGCCTACAGTTGAACACTGAAGCTTTCTTT	CASSLQLNTEAFF
NA	TRBV6-1	TRBJ2-7	NA	TGTGCCAGCAGTGTGGGAGGACCCGAGCAGTACTTC	CASSVGGPEQYF
NA	TRBV19	TRBJ2-3	TRBD2	TGTGCCAGTAGTGACGGACTAGCGGGAGAGACAGATACGCAGTATTTT	CASSDGLAGETDTQYF